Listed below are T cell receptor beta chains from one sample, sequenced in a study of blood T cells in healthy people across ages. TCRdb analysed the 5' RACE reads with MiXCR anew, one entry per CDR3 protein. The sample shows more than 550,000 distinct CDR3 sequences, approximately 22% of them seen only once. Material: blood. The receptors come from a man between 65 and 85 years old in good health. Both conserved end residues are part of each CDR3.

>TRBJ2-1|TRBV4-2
CASSQDGYNEQFF
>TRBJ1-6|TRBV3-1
CASSPRTDNSPLHF
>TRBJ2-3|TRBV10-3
CAISQRTSTDTQYF
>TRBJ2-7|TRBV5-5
CASSLGSPQDRSKVFF
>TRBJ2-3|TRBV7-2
CASNRAYTQYF
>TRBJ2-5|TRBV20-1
CSARVFRGDQETQYF
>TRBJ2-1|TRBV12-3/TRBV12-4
CASKRIGLAEHNEQFF
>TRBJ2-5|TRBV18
CASSPRIGARETQYF
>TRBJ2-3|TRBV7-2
CASSQGSAGGTDTQYF
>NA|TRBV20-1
CSAWTENIMSYNEQFF
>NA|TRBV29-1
CSAYRGLPETQYF
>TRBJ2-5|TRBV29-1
CSVEVGGETQYF
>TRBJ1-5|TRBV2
CASSAKTGTQPQHF
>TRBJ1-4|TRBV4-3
CASSRSGTPNEKLFF
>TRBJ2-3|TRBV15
CATSWQGWPDTQYF
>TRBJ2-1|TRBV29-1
CSVVLLGYNEQFF
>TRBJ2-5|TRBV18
CASSPLTPGQTQETQYF
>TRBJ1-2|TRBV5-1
CASSSDRGHGYTF